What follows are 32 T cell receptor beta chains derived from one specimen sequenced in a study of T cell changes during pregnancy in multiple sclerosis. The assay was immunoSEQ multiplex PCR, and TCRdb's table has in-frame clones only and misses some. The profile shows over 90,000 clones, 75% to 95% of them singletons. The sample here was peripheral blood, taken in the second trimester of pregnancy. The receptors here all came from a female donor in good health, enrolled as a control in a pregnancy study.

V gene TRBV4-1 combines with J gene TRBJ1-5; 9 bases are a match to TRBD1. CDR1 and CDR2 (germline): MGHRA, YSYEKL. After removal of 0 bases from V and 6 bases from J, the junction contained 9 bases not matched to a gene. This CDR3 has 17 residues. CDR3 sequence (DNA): TGCGCCAGCAGCCAAGATCTGGGACAGGGTGAGGCTCAGCCCCAGCATTTT. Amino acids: CASSQDLGQGEAQPQHF.

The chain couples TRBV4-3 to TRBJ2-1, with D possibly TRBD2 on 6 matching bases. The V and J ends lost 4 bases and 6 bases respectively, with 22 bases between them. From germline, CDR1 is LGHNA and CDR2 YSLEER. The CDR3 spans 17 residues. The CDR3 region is CASSLSTVRDSINEQFF. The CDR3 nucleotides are TGCGCCAGCAGCCTTTCCACTGTCCGGGACTCGATCAATGAGCAGTTCTTC.

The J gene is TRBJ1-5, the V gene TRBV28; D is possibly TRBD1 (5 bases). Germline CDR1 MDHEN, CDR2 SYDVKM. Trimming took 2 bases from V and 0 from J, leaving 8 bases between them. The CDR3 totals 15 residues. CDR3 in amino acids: CASSLGQYSNQPQHF. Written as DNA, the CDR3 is TGTGCCAGCAGTTTAGGACAATATAGCAATCAGCCCCAGCATTTT.

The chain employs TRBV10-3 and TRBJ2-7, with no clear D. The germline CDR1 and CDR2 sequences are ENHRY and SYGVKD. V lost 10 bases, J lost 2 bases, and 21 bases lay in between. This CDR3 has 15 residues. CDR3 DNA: TGTGCCAGCTCCGCCCTGCATTCAGGAACCTACGAGCAGTACTTC. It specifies CASSALHSGTYEQYF.

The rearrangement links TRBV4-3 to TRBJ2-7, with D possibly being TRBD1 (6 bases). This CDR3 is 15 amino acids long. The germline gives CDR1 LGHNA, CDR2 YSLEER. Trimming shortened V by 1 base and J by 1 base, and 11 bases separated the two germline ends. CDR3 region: CASSQVAGQSYEQYF. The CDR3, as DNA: TGCGCCAGCAGCCAAGTCGCCGGACAGTCCTACGAGCAGTACTTC.

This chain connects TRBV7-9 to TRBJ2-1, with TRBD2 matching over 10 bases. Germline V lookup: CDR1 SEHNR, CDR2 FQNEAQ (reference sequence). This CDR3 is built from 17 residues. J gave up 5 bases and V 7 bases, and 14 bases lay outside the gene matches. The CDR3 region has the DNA TGTGCCAGCAACTGGGGCCAACTAGCGGGGACTAACAATGAGCAGTTCTTC. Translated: CASNWGQLAGTNNEQFF.

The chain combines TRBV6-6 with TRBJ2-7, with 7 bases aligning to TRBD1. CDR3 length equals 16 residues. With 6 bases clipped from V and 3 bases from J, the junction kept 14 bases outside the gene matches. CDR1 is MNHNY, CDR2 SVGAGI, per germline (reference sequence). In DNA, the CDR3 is TGTGCCAGCAGCTCTGGACAGGACCCCTCTCACTACGAGCAGTACTTC. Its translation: CASSSGQDPSHYEQYF.

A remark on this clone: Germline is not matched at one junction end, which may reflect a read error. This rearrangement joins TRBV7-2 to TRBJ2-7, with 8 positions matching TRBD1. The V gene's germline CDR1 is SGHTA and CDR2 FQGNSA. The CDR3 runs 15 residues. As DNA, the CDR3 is TGTGCCAGCAGCTTTTCGCTGATCCCGGGACAGGACATCAACTTC. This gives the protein CASSFSLIPGQDINF.

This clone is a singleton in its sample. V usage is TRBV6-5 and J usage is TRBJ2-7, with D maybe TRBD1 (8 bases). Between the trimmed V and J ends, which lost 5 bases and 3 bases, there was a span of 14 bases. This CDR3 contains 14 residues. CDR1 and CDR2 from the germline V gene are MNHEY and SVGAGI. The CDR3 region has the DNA TGTGCCAGCAGTGCCACAGGGGGGGTCTACGAGCAGTACTTC. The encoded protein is CASSATGGVYEQYF.

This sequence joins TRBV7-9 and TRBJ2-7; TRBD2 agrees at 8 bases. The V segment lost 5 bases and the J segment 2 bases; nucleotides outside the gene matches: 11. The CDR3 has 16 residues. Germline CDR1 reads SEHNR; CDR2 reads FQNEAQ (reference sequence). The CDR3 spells CASSRMRAGDAYEQYF. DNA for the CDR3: TGTGCCAGCAGCCGGATGAGAGCGGGGGACGCCTACGAGCAGTACTTC.

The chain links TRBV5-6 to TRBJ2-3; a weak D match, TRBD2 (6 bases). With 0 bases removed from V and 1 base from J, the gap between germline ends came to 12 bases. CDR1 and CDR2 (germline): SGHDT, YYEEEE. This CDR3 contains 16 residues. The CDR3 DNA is TGTGCCAGCAGCTTGGCGATGTTAGCGGGCACAGATACGCAGTATTTT. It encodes CASSLAMLAGTDTQYF.

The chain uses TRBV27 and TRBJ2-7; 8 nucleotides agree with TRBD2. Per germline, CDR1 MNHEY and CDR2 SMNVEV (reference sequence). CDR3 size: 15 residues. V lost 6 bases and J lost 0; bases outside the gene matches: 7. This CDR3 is CASRGYGTSSYEQYF. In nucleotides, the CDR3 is TGTGCCAGCAGGGGGTACGGGACTAGCTCCTACGAGCAGTACTTC.

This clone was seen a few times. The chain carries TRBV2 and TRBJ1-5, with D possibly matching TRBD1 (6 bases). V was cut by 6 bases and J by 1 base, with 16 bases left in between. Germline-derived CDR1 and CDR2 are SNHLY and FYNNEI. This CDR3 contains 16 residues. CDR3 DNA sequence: TGTGCCAGCAGCGGACGATCAGGGGTGAGCAATCAGCCCCAGCATTTT. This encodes CASSGRSGVSNQPQHF.

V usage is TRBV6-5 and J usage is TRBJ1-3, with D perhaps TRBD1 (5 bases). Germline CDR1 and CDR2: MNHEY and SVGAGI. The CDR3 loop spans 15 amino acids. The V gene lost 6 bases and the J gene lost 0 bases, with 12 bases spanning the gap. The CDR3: CASRRGEGSGNTIYF. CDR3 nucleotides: TGTGCCAGCAGGAGAGGGGAGGGCTCTGGAAACACCATATATTTT.

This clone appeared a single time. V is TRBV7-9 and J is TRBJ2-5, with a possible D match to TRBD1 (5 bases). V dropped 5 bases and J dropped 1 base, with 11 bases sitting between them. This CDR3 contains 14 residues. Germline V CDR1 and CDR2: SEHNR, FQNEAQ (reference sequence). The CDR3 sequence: CASSPRGLQETQYF. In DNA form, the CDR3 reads TGTGCCAGCAGCCCTAGGGGCCTCCAAGAGACCCAGTACTTC. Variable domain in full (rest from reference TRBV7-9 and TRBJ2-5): DTGVSQNPRHKITKRGQNVTFRCDPISEHNRLYWYRQTLGQGPEFLTYFQNEAQLEKSRLLSDRFSAERPKGSFSTLEIQRTEQGDSAMYLCASSPRGLQETQYFGPGTRLLVL.

The CDR3 sequence is CASGRGSEAFF. The CDR3, as DNA: TGTGCCAGTGGCCGCGGTTCTGAAGCTTTCTTT. This sequence joins TRBV28 and TRBJ1-1, with unresolved D. Trimming took off 9 bases at V and 6 bases at J, with 11 bases between the two ends. The CDR3 has 11 amino acids. CDR1 is MDHEN and CDR2 is SYDVKM in the germline V gene.

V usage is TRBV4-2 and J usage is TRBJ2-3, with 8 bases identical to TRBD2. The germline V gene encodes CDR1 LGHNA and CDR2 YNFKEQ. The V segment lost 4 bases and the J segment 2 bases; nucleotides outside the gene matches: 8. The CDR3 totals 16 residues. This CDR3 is CASSRTTAGATDTQYF. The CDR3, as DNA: TGTGCCAGCAGCCGCACTACAGCGGGGGCCACAGATACGCAGTATTTT.

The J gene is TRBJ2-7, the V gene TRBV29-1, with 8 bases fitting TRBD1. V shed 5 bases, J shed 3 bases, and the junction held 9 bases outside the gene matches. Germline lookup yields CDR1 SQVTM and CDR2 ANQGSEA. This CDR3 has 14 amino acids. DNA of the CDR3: TGCAGCGTTCTACTGACAGGGGCGAACTACGAGCAGTACTTC. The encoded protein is CSVLLTGANYEQYF.

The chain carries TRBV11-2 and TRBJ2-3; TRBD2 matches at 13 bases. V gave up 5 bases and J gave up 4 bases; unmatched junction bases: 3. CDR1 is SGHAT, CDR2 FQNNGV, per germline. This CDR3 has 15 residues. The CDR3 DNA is TGTGCCAGCAGCGTACTAGCGGGGGGGCCAGATACGCAGTATTTT. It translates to CASSVLAGGPDTQYF.

The CDR3 sequence: CASSNTDTQYF. In DNA, the CDR3 is TGCGCCAGCAGCAACACAGATACGCAGTATTTT. This chain joins TRBV10-1 and TRBJ2-3; the D is unclear. This CDR3 is 11 amino acids long. V was trimmed by 6 bases and J by 2 bases, leaving 3 bases between them. Germline CDR1 is WNHNN and CDR2 is SYGVQD (reference sequence).

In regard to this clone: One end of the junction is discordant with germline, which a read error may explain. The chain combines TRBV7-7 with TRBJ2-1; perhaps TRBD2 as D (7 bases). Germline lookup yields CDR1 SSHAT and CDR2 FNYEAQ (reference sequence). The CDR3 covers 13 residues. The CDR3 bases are TGTGCTAGCAGCCGACGGGGGGCCAATGAGCAGTTCTTC. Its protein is CASSRRGANEQFF. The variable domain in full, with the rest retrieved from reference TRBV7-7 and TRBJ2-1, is GAGVSQSPRYKVTKRGQDVTLRCDPISSHATLYWYQQALGQGPEFLTYFNYEAQPDKSGLPSDRFSAERPEGSISTLTIQRTEQRDSAMYRCASSRRGANEQFFGPGTRLTVL.

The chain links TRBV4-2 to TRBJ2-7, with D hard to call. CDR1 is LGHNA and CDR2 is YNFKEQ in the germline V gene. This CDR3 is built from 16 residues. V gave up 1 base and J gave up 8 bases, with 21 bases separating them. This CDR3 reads CASSQAATESFVKQYF. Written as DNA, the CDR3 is TGTGCCAGCAGCCAAGCGGCTACAGAGTCTTTCGTCAAGCAGTACTTC.

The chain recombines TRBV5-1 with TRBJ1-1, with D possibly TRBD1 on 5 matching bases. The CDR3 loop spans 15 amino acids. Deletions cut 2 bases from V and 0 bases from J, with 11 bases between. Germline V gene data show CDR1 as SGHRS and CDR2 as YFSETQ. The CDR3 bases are TGCGCCAGCAGCTTCCTTAAGGGGATGAACACTGAAGCTTTCTTT. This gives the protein CASSFLKGMNTEAFF.

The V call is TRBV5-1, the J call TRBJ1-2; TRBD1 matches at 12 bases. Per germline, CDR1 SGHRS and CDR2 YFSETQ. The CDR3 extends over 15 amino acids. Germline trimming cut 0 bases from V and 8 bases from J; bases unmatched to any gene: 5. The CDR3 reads CASSLEGQGARGYTF. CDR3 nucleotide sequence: TGCGCCAGCAGCTTGGAGGGACAGGGGGCGCGGGGCTACACCTTC.

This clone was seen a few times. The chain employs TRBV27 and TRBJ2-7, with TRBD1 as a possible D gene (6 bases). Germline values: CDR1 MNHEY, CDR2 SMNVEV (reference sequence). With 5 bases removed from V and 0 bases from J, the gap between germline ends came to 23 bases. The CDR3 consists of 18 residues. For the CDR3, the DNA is TGTGCCAGCAGTCCATCTCCGAGACGCAGGGGTATCTCCTACGAGCAGTACTTC. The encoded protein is CASSPSPRRRGISYEQYF.

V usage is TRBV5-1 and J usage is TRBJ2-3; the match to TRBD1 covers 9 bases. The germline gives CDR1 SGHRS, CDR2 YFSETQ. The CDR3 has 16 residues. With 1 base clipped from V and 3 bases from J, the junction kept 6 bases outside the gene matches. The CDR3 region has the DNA TGCGCCAGCAGCTTGCCAGGACAGGGGTTTACAGATACGCAGTATTTT. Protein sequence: CASSLPGQGFTDTQYF.

CDR3 in amino acids: CASSADRDYEQYF. CDR3 sequence (DNA): TGTGCCAGCAGTGCGGACAGGGATTACGAGCAGTACTTC. The chain uses TRBV6-1 and TRBJ2-7; TRBD1 aligns across 8 bases. The J segment lost 4 bases and the V segment lost 4 bases, leaving 3 bases of the junction unmatched. This CDR3 region has 13 residues. CDR1 is MNHNS, CDR2 SASEGT, per germline.

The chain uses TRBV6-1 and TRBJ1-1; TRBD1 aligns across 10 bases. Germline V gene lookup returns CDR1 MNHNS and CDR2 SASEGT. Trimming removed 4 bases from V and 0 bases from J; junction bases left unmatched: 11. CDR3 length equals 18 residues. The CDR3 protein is CASSGPTGGLRMNTEAFF. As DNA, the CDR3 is TGTGCCAGCAGTGGACCGACAGGGGGCTTGAGGATGAACACTGAAGCTTTCTTT.

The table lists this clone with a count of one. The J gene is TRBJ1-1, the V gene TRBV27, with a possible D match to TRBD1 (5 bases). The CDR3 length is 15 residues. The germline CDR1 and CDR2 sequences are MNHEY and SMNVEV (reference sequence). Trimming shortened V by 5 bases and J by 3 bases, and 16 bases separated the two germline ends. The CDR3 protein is CASSPRDAGYTEAFF. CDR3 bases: TGTGCCAGCAGTCCACGGGACGCGGGATACACTGAAGCTTTCTTT.

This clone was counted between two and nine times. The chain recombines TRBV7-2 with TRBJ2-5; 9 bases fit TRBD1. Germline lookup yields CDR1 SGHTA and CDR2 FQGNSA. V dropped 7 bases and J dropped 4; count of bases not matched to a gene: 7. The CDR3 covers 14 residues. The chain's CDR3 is CASTVTGGSETQYF. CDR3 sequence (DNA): TGTGCCAGCACTGTGACAGGGGGGTCAGAGACCCAGTACTTC.

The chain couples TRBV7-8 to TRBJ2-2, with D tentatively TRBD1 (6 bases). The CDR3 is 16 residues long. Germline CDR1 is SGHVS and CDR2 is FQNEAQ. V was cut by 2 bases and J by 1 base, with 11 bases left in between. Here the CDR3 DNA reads TGTGCCAGCAGCTTACTCGGGACAATGAACACCGGGGAGCTGTTTTTT. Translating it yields CASSLLGTMNTGELFF.

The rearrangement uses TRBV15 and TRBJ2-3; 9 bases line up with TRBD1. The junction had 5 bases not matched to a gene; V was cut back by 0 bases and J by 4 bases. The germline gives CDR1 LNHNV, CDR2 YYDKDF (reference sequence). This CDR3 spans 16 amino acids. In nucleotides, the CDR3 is TGTGCCACCAGCAGAGAATGGACAGGGGTCCCAGATACGCAGTATTTT. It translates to CATSREWTGVPDTQYF. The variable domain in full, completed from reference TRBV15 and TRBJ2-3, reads DAMVIQNPRYQVTQFGKPVTLSCSQTLNHNVMYWYQQKSSQAPKLLFHYYDKDFNNEADTPDNFQSRRPNTSFCFLDIRSPGLGDTAMYLCATSREWTGVPDTQYFGPGTRLTVL.